A selection of T cell receptor beta chains follows, all from one sample in a study of CD8+ T cells in alopecia areata. Assay used: immunoSEQ multiplex PCR; TCRdb lists only in-frame clones, some missing. The table has some 170,000 clones, roughly 63% seen once. The sample here was CD4+ T cells sorted from blood, taken around week 55, from a patient treated with tofacitinib. These receptors originate from a human donor with alopecia areata. CDR3s include the opening cysteine and the closing phenylalanine or tryptophan. D genes are given only for firm matches. Only part of the rows carry a size: once, few, many, or a class if the clone is expanded.

TRBJ2-3 | TRBV23-1 | - | - | TGCGCCAGCAGTCAATCTAGGGATCCAGATACGCAGTATTTT | CASSQSRDPDTQYF
TRBJ2-2 | TRBV29-1 | - | TRBD2 | TGCAGCGTTACCCTAGCGGTTTACACCGGGGAGCTGTTTTTT | CSVTLAVYTGELFF
TRBJ2-5 | TRBV11-3 | - | - | TGTGCCAGCAGCCAAGATCAGGGCGGAACACAAGAGACCCAGTACTTC | CASSQDQGGTQETQYF
TRBJ1-1 | TRBV27 | - | - | TGTGCCAGTTGTCAGGGGTCTTCCACTGAAGCTTTCTTT | CASCQGSSTEAFF
TRBJ1-1 | TRBV18 | - | - | TGTGCCAGCTCACTTACAGGGAACACTGAAGCTTTCTTT | CASSLTGNTEAFF
TRBJ1-2 | TRBV19 | few | - | TGTGCCAGTAGTATAAGGGAGTCTCGACACTATGGCTACACCTTC | CASSIRESRHYGYTF
TRBJ1-4 | TRBV15 | few | - | TGTGCCACCAGCAGACTCCTGGACTCTCCGGAAAAACTGTTTTTT | CATSRLLDSPEKLFF
TRBJ2-5 | TRBV5-1 | - | - | TGCGCCAGCAGCTTTTTCGCAGGGAGAATGGAGACCCAGTACTTC | CASSFFAGRMETQYF
TRBJ1-1 | TRBV9 | - | TRBD1 | TGTGCCAGCAGCCTCACGACAGGGTGGAACACTGAAGCTTTCTTT | CASSLTTGWNTEAFF
TRBJ1-2 | TRBV29-1 | - | - | TGCAGCGTAGGAGGGGTCTTGGGCTACACCTTC | CSVGGVLGYTF
TRBJ2-1 | TRBV29-1 | - | TRBD1 | TGCAGCGTCACCGGGACAGGGTTAAATGAGCAGTTCTTC | CSVTGTGLNEQFF
TRBJ1-1 | TRBV4-1 | once | - | TGCGCCAGCAGCCAAGTAGAAGGGAACACTGAAGCTTTCTTT | CASSQVEGNTEAFF
TRBJ2-3 | TRBV2 | - | - | TGTGCCAGCAGTGAATTGGGGGCGGGAGATACGCAGTATTTT | CASSELGAGDTQYF